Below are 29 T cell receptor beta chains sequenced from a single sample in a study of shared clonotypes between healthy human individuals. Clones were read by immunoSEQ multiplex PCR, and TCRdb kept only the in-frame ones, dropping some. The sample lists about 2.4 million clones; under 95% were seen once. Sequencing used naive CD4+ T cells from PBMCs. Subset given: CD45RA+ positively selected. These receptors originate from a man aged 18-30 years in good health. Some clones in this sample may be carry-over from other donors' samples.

In DNA form, the CDR3 reads TGTGCCAGTAGACCGACAGCAACTAATGAAAAACTGTTTTTT. Its translation is CASRPTATNEKLFF. This chain joins TRBV19 and TRBJ1-4; a weak D match, TRBD1 (5 bases). The CDR3 is 14 residues long. Trimming took 6 bases from V and 0 from J, leaving 8 bases between them. Germline V gene lookup returns CDR1 LNHDA and CDR2 SQIVND (reference sequence).

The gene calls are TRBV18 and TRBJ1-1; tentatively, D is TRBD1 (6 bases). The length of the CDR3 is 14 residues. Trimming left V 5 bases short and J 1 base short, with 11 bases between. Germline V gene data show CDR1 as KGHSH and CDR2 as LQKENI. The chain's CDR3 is CASSNTGSNTEAFF. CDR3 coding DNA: TGTGCCAGCTCAAACACAGGGTCGAACACTGAAGCTTTCTTT. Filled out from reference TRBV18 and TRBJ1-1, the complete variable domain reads NAGVMQNPRHLVRRRGQEARLRCSPMKGHSHVYWYRQLPEEGLKFMVYLQKENIIDESGMPKERFSAEFPKEGPSILRIQQVVRGDSAAYFCASSNTGSNTEAFFGQGTRLTVV.

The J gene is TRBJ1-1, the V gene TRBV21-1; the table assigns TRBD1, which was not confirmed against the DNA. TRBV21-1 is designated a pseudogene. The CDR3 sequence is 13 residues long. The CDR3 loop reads CASRTPDRSEAFF. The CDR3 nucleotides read TGTGCCAGCCGAACCCCGGACAGGAGCGAAGCTTTCTTT.

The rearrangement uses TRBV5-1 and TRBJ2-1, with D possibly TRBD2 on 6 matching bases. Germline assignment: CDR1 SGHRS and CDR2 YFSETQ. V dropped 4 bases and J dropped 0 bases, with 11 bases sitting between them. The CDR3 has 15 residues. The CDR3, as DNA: TGCGCCAGCAGCCGCCTAGCGCCCTCCTACAATGAGCAGTTCTTC. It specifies CASSRLAPSYNEQFF.

In nucleotides, the CDR3 is TGTGCCACCAGCAGAGATCCCGGGAGAGACTACGAGCAGTACTTC. Residues: CATSRDPGRDYEQYF. V gene TRBV15 combines with J gene TRBJ2-7; maybe TRBD2 (6 bases). Germline CDR1 reads LNHNV; CDR2 reads YYDKDF (reference sequence). This CDR3 is built from 15 residues. The V end was cut by 0 bases, the J end by 3 bases, with 12 bases between.

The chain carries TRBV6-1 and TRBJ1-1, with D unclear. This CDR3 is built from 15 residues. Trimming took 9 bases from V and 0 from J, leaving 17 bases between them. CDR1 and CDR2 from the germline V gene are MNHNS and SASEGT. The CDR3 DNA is TGTGCCAGTCCCTTTGTGAGTGGCGTGAACACTGAAGCTTTCTTT. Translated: CASPFVSGVNTEAFF.

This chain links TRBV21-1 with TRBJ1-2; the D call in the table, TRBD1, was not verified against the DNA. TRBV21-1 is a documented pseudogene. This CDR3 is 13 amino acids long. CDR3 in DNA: TGTGCCAGCAGCAAGAGGACAGAATATGGCTACACCTTC. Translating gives CASSKRTEYGYTF.

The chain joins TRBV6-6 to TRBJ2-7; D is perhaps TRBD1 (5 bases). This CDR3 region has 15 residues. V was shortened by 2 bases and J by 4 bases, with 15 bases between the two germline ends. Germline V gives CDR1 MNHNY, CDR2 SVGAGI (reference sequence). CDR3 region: CASSYESRDGYEQYF. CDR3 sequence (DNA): TGTGCCAGCAGTTACGAGAGCAGGGATGGGTACGAGCAGTACTTC.

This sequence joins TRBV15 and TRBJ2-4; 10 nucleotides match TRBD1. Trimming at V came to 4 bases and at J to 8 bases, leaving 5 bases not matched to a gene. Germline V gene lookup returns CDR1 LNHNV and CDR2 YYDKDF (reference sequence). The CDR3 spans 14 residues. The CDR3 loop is CATSMDRGLYIQYF. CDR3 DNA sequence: TGTGCCACCAGCATGGACAGGGGGTTGTACATTCAGTACTTC. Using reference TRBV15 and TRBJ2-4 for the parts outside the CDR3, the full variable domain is DAMVIQNPRYQVTQFGKPVTLSCSQTLNHNVMYWYQQKSSQAPKLLFHYYDKDFNNEADTPDNFQSRRPNTSFCFLDIRSPGLGDTAMYLCATSMDRGLYIQYFGAGTRLSVL.

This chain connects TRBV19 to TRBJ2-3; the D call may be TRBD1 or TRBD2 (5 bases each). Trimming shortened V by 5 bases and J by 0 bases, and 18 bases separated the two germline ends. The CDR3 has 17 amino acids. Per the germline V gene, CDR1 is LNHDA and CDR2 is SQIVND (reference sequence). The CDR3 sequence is CASSLFGTSPSTDTQYF. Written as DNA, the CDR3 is TGTGCCAGTAGTTTGTTCGGGACGAGTCCCAGCACAGATACGCAGTATTTT.

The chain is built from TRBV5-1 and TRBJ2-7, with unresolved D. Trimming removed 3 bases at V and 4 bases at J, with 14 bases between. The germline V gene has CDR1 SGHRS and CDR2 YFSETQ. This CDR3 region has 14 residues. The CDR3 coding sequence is TGCGCCAGCAGCTCGGTCCCCTCTGGGTACGAGCAGTACTTC. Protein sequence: CASSSVPSGYEQYF.

The CDR3 DNA reads TGTGCCAGCAGTGACGAGGCGGGAGGGCCGTACGAGCAGTACTTC. Amino acid sequence: CASSDEAGGPYEQYF. This sequence joins TRBV6-4 and TRBJ2-7; the match to TRBD2 covers 9 bases. This CDR3 spans 15 amino acids. Germline loops: CDR1 MRHNA, CDR2 SNTAGT. Unmatched junction bases numbered 6, after V lost 2 bases and J lost 4 bases.

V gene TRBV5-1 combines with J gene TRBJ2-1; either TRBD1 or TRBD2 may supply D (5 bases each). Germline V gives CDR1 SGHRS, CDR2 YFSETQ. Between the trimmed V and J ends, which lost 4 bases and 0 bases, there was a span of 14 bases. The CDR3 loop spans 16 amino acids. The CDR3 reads CASSPGGGDSYNEQFF. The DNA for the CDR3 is TGCGCCAGCAGCCCCGGTGGGGGAGACTCCTACAATGAGCAGTTCTTC.

CDR3 DNA sequence: TGTGCCAGCAGTACCGGGCCACCCACTGAAGCTTTCTTT. This sequence encodes CASSTGPPTEAFF. V usage is TRBV6-5 and J usage is TRBJ1-1; D gene ambiguous. Trimming cost V 5 bases and J 4 bases, with 11 bases left between them. The germline V gene encodes CDR1 MNHEY and CDR2 SVGAGI. The CDR3 is 13 amino acids.

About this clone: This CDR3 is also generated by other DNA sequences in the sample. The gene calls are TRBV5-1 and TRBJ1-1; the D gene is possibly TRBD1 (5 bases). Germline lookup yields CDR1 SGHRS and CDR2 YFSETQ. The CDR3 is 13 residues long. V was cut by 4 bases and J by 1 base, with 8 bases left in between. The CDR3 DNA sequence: TGCGCCAGCAGCCTAGACAGGAACACTGAAGCTTTCTTT. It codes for CASSLDRNTEAFF.

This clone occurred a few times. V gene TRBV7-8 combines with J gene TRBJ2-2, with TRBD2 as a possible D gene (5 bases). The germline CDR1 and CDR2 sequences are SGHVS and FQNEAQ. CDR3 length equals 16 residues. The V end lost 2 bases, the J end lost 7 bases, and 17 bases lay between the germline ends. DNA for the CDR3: TGTGCCAGCAGCTTAACGAGGGAGAGGCAGAGCGGGGAGCTGTTTTTT. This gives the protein CASSLTRERQSGELFF.

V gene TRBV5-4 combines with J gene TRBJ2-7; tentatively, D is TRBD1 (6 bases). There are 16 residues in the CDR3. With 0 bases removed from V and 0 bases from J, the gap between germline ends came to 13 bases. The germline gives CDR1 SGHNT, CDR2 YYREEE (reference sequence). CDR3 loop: CASSLDRASSSYEQYF. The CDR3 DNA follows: TGTGCCAGCAGCTTGGACAGGGCTTCCAGCTCCTACGAGCAGTACTTC.

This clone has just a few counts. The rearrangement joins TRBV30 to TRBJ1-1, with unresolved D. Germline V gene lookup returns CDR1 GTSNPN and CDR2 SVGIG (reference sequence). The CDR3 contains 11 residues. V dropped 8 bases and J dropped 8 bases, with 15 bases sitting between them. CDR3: CAMRGVREAFF. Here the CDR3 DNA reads TGTGCCATGAGAGGTGTTCGGGAAGCTTTCTTT.

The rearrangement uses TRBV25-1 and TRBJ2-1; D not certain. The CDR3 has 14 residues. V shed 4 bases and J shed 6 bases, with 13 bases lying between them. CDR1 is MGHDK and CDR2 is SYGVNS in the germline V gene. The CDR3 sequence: CASSARTLPNEQFF. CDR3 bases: TGTGCCAGCAGTGCCCGGACCCTACCCAATGAGCAGTTCTTC. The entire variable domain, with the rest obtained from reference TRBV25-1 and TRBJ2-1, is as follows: EADIYQTPRYLVIGTGKKITLECSQTMGHDKMYWYQQDPGMELHLIHYSYGVNSTEKGDLSSESTVSRIRTEHFPLTLESARPSHTSQYLCASSARTLPNEQFFGPGTRLTVL.

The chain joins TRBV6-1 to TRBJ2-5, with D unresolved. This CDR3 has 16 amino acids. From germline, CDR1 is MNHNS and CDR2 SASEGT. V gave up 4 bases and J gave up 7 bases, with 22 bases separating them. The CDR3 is CASSGTHSLLLGTQYF. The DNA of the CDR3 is TGTGCCAGCAGTGGGACGCACAGCCTTCTCCTGGGGACCCAGTACTTC.

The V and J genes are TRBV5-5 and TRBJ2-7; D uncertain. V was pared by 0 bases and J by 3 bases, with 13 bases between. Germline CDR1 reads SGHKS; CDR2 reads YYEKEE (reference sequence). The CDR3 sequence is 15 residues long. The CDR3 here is CASSLGSRPDYEQYF. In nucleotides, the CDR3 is TGTGCCAGCAGCTTGGGTTCCCGGCCGGACTACGAGCAGTACTTC.

In DNA form, the CDR3 reads TGCGCCAGCAGCCCGGGCCCCCGGGACTCCGAAGAGACCCAGTACTTC. Amino acid sequence: CASSPGPRDSEETQYF. The rearrangement links TRBV5-1 to TRBJ2-5; a possible D gene is TRBD2 (6 bases). This CDR3 contains 16 residues. The germline gives CDR1 SGHRS, CDR2 YFSETQ. The ends were cut back, 4 bases at V and 3 bases at J, with 19 bases in the middle.

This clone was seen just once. The CDR3 is CASRGTGREQYF. The CDR3 DNA reads TGTGCCAGCAGAGGAACAGGGCGGGAGCAGTACTTC. The chain has TRBV19 and TRBJ2-7; tentatively, D is TRBD1 (6 bases). Trimming left V 9 bases short and J 7 bases short, with 16 bases between. CDR3 length equals 12 residues. Germline V gene sequence: CDR1 LNHDA, CDR2 SQIVND (reference sequence). Full variable domain (outside the CDR3, taken from reference TRBV19 and TRBJ2-7): DGGITQSPKYLFRKEGQNVTLSCEQNLNHDAMYWYRQDPGQGLRLIYYSQIVNDFQKGDIAEGYSVSREKKESFPLTVTSAQKNPTAFYLCASRGTGREQYFGPGTRLTVT.

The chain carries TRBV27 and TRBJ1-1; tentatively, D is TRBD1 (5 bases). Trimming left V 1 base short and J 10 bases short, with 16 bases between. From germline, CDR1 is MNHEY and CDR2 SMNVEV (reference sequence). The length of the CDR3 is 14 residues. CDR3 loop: CASSLYSGHALAFF. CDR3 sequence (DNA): TGTGCCAGCAGTTTATACTCCGGACATGCGTTAGCTTTCTTT.

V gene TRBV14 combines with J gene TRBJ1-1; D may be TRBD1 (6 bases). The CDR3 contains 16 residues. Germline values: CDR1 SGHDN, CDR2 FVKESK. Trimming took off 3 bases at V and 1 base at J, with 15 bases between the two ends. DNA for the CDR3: TGTGCCAGCAGCCATGCTTCTTGGACAGAGAACACTGAAGCTTTCTTT. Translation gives CASSHASWTENTEAFF.

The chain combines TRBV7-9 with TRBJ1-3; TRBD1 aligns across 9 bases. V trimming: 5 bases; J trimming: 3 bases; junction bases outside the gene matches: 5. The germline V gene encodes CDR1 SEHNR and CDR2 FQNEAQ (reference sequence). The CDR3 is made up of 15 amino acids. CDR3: CASSSGTGYGNTIYF. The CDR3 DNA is TGTGCCAGCAGCAGCGGGACAGGGTATGGAAACACCATATATTTT.

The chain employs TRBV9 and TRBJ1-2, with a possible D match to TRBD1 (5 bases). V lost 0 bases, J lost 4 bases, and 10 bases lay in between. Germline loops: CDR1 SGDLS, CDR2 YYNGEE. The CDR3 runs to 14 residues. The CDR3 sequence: CASSVDGTGYGYTF. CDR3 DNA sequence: TGTGCCAGCAGCGTAGATGGTACAGGCTATGGCTACACCTTC.

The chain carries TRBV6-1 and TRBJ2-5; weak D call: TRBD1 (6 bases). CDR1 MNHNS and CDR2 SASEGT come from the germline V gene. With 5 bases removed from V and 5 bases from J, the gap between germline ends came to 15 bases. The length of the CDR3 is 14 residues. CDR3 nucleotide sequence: TGTGCCAGCAGTAGACAGGATGGGAAGGAGACCCAGTACTTC. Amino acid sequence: CASSRQDGKETQYF.

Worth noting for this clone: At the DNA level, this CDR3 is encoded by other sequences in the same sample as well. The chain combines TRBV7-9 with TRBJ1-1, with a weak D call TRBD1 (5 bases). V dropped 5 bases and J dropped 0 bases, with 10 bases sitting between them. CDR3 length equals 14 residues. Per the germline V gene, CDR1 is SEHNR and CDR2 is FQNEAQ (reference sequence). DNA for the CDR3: TGTGCCAGCAGCCGTCGACAGTTGAACACTGAAGCTTTCTTT. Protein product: CASSRRQLNTEAFF.